This T cell receptor beta chain comes out of a study of post-analysis software for immune sequencing data. Notes on the study in general: Pronounced co-clustering by F measure was evident among identically batched samples. Included in a set of 5 or 6 TRBV segments more frequent in patients than controls were TRBV5-6, TRBV5-1 and TRBV20-1. Multiple sclerosis patients showed significantly lower normalized Chao1 diversity than controls did.

Incorporated into the TCR beta cDNA libraries were unique molecular identifiers, which served to reduce PCR and sequencing biases. TCRdb re-called the PCR reads with MiXCR, one entry per CDR3 protein. This table holds over 300,000 distinct CDR3 sequences, about a third found once. Per the germline V gene, CDR1 is DFQATT and CDR2 is SNEGSKA (reference sequence). CDR3 length equals 16 residues. V was cut by 0 bases and J by 0 bases, with 12 bases left in between. Regarding this clonotype: What it binds is not known.

The V call is TRBV20-1, the J call TRBJ1-5, with D tentatively TRBD1 (6 bases). This TCR was sampled from a girl aged 10-17 years with multiple sclerosis. The sequencing sample was made of blood. The CDR3 is CSARDWTDNSNQPQHF. The CDR3 bases are TGCAGTGCTAGAGATTGGACAGACAATAGCAATCAGCCCCAGCATTTT.